The 10 T cell receptor beta chains below all came from one sample that was sequenced in a study of CD8+ T cells in alopecia areata. RNA was extracted and reverse transcribed into cDNA as the sequencing template. Sequencing used immunoSEQ multiplex PCR; TCRdb keeps in-frame clones, though not all of them. The sample carries some 110,000 clones, roughly 68% recorded once. The source material was CD4+ T cells sorted from blood. These receptors all come from a human donor in good health.

This clone was detected only a few times. The rearrangement uses TRBV29-1 and TRBJ2-7; D ambiguous. Germline CDR1 SQVTM, CDR2 ANQGSEA. Trimming removed 4 bases at V and 6 bases at J, with 10 bases between. This CDR3 spans 11 amino acids. CDR3 sequence (DNA): TGCAGCGTTGCGACGGTGGGCGAGCAGTACTTC. It codes for CSVATVGEQYF.

The J gene is TRBJ2-3, the V gene TRBV7-9; D is possibly TRBD2 (6 bases). Germline-derived CDR1 and CDR2 are SEHNR and FQNEAQ (reference sequence). The CDR3 runs to 14 residues. V lost 8 bases to trimming and J lost 1 base, with 13 bases between them. CDR3 DNA: TGTGCCAGCGTTCTTTGGGGGGGCACAGATACGCAGTATTTT. This encodes CASVLWGGTDTQYF.

The chain has TRBV29-1 and TRBJ2-4; D gene unclear. Germline V CDR1 and CDR2: SQVTM, ANQGSEA. V gave up 5 bases and J gave up 6 bases, with 8 bases separating them. The CDR3 contains 11 residues. The CDR3, as DNA: TGCAGCGTTTGGGGATCAAACATTCAGTACTTC. Translated, it gives CSVWGSNIQYF.

The J gene is TRBJ1-2, the V gene TRBV15; D remains unclear. Germline V gene data show CDR1 as LNHNV and CDR2 as YYDKDF (reference sequence). The V gene lost 0 bases and the J gene lost 3 bases, with 14 bases spanning the gap. The CDR3 contains 16 residues. The CDR3: CATSRELPERDYGYTF. In DNA form, the CDR3 reads TGTGCCACCAGCAGAGAGCTCCCGGAGAGGGACTATGGCTACACCTTC.

The J gene is TRBJ2-7, the V gene TRBV4-1, with D possibly being TRBD1 (6 bases). This CDR3 contains 15 residues. Germline CDR1 MGHRA, CDR2 YSYEKL. Between the trimmed V and J ends, which lost 1 base and 3 bases, there was a span of 13 bases. CDR3 in DNA: TGCGCCAGCAGCCAAGTATCCCAGGGGCGCTACGAGCAGTACTTC. Translated: CASSQVSQGRYEQYF.

Of note for this clone: Because it lacks the conserved phenylalanine or tryptophan at the end, this CDR3 is likely a read error. The DNA is left out, because the CDR3 cannot be placed on it with certainty; the CDR3 is given as TCRdb lists it. This chain uses TRBV11-2 with TRBJ2-7; the D call TRBD1 from the table was never checked on the DNA. The CDR3 contains 11 residues when both ends are counted. Germline V lookup: CDR1 SGHAT, CDR2 FQNNGV. The CDR3 sequence: CASSLDVGVSL.

The V and J genes are TRBV20-1 and TRBJ1-4, with no clear D. The CDR3 is 10 residues long. Trimming shortened V by 6 bases and J by 5 bases, and 4 bases separated the two germline ends. Per germline, CDR1 DFQATT and CDR2 SNEGSKA (reference sequence). CDR3 amino acids: CSATNEKLFF. CDR3 bases: TGCAGTGCCACGAATGAAAAACTGTTTTTT.

This clone has just one count. The chain combines TRBV6-6 with TRBJ1-2, with a tentative D call TRBD1 (6 bases). Trimming pared 7 bases from V and 9 bases from J, leaving 18 bases between. CDR3 length: 13 amino acids. Germline V lookup: CDR1 MNHNY, CDR2 SVGAGI (reference sequence). For the CDR3, the DNA is TGTGCCAGCAAGGCTCGGGGGCCGCCAAGCTACACCTTC. It is translated as CASKARGPPSYTF.

The CDR3 sequence is CASRSEGEGPQHF. CDR3 DNA sequence: TGTGCCAGCAGGTCCGAGGGGGAAGGGCCCCAGCATTTT. The chain has TRBV6-6 and TRBJ1-5; D might be TRBD1 (6 bases). The V end lost 6 bases, the J end lost 9 bases, and 15 bases lay between the germline ends. Per germline, CDR1 MNHNY and CDR2 SVGAGI (reference sequence). The CDR3 sequence is 13 residues long.

This sequence joins TRBV13 and TRBJ2-6; D unresolved. The CDR3 runs 13 residues. Germline loops: CDR1 PRHDT, CDR2 FYEKMQ (reference sequence). Trimming took 3 bases from V and 0 from J, leaving 0 bases between them. DNA for the CDR3: TGTGCCAGCAGCTTCTCTGGGGCCAACGTCCTGACTTTC. Its translation is CASSFSGANVLTF.